Listed below are T cell receptor beta chains from one sample, sequenced in a study of CD8 T cells in ankylosing spondylitis. From the 5' RACE reads, TCRdb called clonotypes with MiXCR, one entry per CDR3 protein. The sample includes under 170,000 distinct CDR3 sequences, approximately 48% of them seen just once. Source material: synovial fluid, either unsorted or a sorted T cell fraction (not recorded which). The receptors come from a male donor with ankylosing spondylitis. CDR3s include the opening cysteine and the closing phenylalanine or tryptophan. Each record gives: V gene, CDR3 length, D gene, J gene, clone size, CDR3 protein, CDR3 DNA. D genes are given only for firm matches. Clone sizes are given selectively: once, few, many, or a class where the clone is expanded.

>TRBV27|15|TRBD2|TRBJ2-7|NA
CPSSRTLGLLYEQYF
TGTCCCAGCAGTCGCACCCTGGGACTACTCTACGAGCAGTACTTC
>TRBV6-1|12|TRBD1|TRBJ2-1|NA
CASTRQGVIKFF
TGTGCCAGCACCCGACAGGGTGTCATTAAGTTCTTC
>TRBV21-1|16|NA|TRBJ1-1|NA
CASSKAREGIVAEAFF
TGTGCCAGCAGCAAAGCGCGGGAGGGGATTGTCGCTGAAGCTTTCTTT
>TRBV7-2|14|NA|TRBJ2-7|NA
CASSLGAPGYEQYF
TGTGCCAGCAGCTTAGGGGCCCCAGGCTACGAGCAGTACTTC
>TRBV20-1|12|NA|TRBJ2-7|once
CSAGPREIEQYF
TGCAGTGCCGGGCCCAGGGAAATCGAGCAGTACTTC
>TRBV3-1|13|TRBD1|TRBJ2-1|few
CASEPRTGNEQFF
TGTGCCAGCGAGCCTAGGACAGGCAATGAGCAGTTCTTC
>TRBV5-1|14|NA|TRBJ2-2|NA
CASSLRQGTGELFF
TGCGCCAGCAGCTTGAGGCAGGGAACCGGGGAGCTGTTTTTT
>TRBV24-1|17|TRBD1|TRBJ2-2|many
CATSDPPGTANTGELFF
TGTGCCACCAGTGATCCGCCCGGGACAGCGAACACCGGGGAGCTGTTTTTT
>TRBV10-3|14|NA|TRBJ2-3|few
CAISQAPSTDTQYF
TGTGCCATCAGTCAGGCCCCTAGCACAGATACGCAGTATTTT
>TRBV2|14|TRBD1|TRBJ1-2|NA
CATLHPRGRDGYTF
TGTGCCACCCTACATCCTAGGGGGCGCGATGGCTACACCTTC
>TRBV7-3|13|NA|TRBJ2-1|NA
CASSLRGLNEQFF
TGTGCCAGCAGCTTAAGGGGGCTCAATGAGCAGTTCTTC
>TRBV5-1|13|TRBD2|TRBJ2-1|NA
CASAGGSYNEQFF
TGCGCCAGCGCGGGAGGTTCCTACAATGAGCAGTTCTTC
>TRBV5-5|18|TRBD1|TRBJ1-4|many
CASSWRIYTGGGNEKLFF
TGTGCCAGCAGCTGGAGGATATACACAGGGGGGGGAAACGAAAAACTGTTTTTT
>TRBV11-1|18|TRBD2|TRBJ2-1|few
CASGTPFWAGGSYNEQFF
TGTGCCAGCGGAACTCCCTTTTGGGCGGGAGGTTCCTACAATGAGCAGTTCTTC
>TRBV2|13|NA|TRBJ2-3|NA
CASNYHITDTQYF
TGTGCCAGCAACTACCATATCACAGATACGCAGTATTTT
>TRBV27|15|TRBD1|TRBJ2-2|NA
CASSIDRGGTGELFF
TGTGCCAGCAGTATCGACAGGGGAGGCACCGGGGAGCTGTTTTTT
>TRBV4-1|13|NA|TRBJ1-5|few
CASSQYSNQPQHF
TGCGCCAGCAGCCAATACAGCAATCAGCCCCAGCATTTT
>TRBV29-1|16|TRBD1|TRBJ2-1|NA
CSVEDGRQGSYNEQFF
TGCAGCGTTGAAGATGGGAGACAGGGGTCCTACAATGAGCAGTTCTTC
>TRBV7-9|16|NA|TRBJ2-3|NA
CASSLLPGTSTDTQYF
TGTGCCAGCAGCTTATTGCCGGGAACTAGCACAGATACGCAGTATTTT
>TRBV11-1|18|TRBD1|TRBJ2-1|NA
CASSLPPRQGPPYNEQFF
TGTGCCAGCAGCTTGCCCCCGAGACAGGGGCCTCCCTACAATGAGCAGTTCTTC
>TRBV7-9|16|NA|TRBJ2-3|NA
CALYSWGKGGTDTQYF
TGTGCCCTCTACTCCTGGGGGAAGGGGGGCACAGATACGCAGTATTTT
>TRBV11-1|13|NA|TRBJ2-1|few
CASSHVAGAEQFF
TGTGCCAGCAGCCACGTCGCAGGGGCTGAGCAGTTCTTC
>TRBV3-1|16|NA|TRBJ2-5|NA
CASSQPGRGVAETQYF
TGTGCCAGCAGCCAACCGGGCAGGGGAGTGGCGGAGACCCAGTACTTC
>TRBV20-1|12|NA|TRBJ2-7|few
CSARETSYEQYF
TGCAGTGCTAGAGAAACGTCCTACGAGCAGTACTTC
>TRBV7-9|15|NA|TRBJ1-6|NA
CASSSRVSPNSPLHF
TGTGCCAGCAGCTCCCGGGTGTCCCCTAATTCACCCCTCCACTTT
>TRBV13|15|NA|TRBJ2-1|NA
CASRGNPQTFNEQFF
TGTGCCAGCAGGGGTAATCCCCAGACGTTCAATGAGCAGTTCTTC
>TRBV14|14|NA|TRBJ2-2|few
CASSEHPNTGELFF
TGTGCCAGCTCTGAACACCCGAACACCGGGGAGCTGTTTTTT
>TRBV12-3/TRBV12-4|18|TRBD2|TRBJ2-3|NA
CASSWGVAGGGSTDTQYF
TGTGCCAGCAGTTGGGGGGTAGCGGGAGGGGGTAGCACAGATACGCAGTATTTT
>TRBV3-1|19|NA|TRBJ2-1|NA
CASSPFFYSTLASYNEQFF
TGTGCCAGCAGCCCGTTTTTTTACAGCACCCTAGCGAGCTACAATGAGCAGTTCTTC
>TRBV3-1|12|NA|TRBJ2-1|NA
CASSGRYNEQFF
TGTGCCAGCAGCGGGAGGTACAATGAGCAGTTCTTC
>TRBV3-1|16|NA|TRBJ2-2|NA
CASSPWEETNTGELFF
TGTGCCAGCAGCCCCTGGGAAGAGACGAACACCGGGGAGCTGTTTTTT
>TRBV5-1|14|NA|TRBJ1-1|few
CASSLEGTNTEAFF
TGCGCCAGCAGCTTGGAGGGAACGAACACTGAAGCTTTCTTT
>TRBV29-1|10|NA|TRBJ2-3|NA
CSVETDTQYF
TGCAGCGTAGAAACTGATACGCAGTATTTT
>TRBV10-3|14|TRBD1|TRBJ2-5|NA
CAISGTGGRETQYF
TGTGCCATCAGTGGGACAGGGGGCCGGGAGACCCAGTACTTC
>TRBV6-1|16|TRBD2|TRBJ2-1|few
CATTALSGGAFDEQFF
TGTGCCACCACTGCTCTTAGCGGGGGGGCATTTGATGAGCAGTTCTTC
>TRBV20-1|13|NA|TRBJ2-7|NA
CSAPLGGAYEQYF
TGCAGTGCCCCCTTGGGAGGAGCCTACGAGCAGTACTTC
>TRBV6-1|15|NA|TRBJ1-1|few
CASSEALGLNTEAFF
TGTGCCAGCAGTGAAGCGCTCGGCTTGAACACTGAAGCTTTCTTT
>TRBV28|15|TRBD2|TRBJ2-1|NA
CASSRGLALLGEQFF
TGTGCCAGCAGTAGGGGACTAGCGCTCTTGGGAGAGCAGTTCTTC
>TRBV9|14|TRBD2|TRBJ2-1|NA
CASSPATSEVEQFF
TGTGCCAGCAGCCCCGCGACTAGCGAGGTTGAGCAGTTCTTC
>TRBV4-1|15|NA|TRBJ2-5|few
CASSQDPLHQETQYF
TGCGCCAGCAGCCAAGACCCCCTACATCAAGAGACCCAGTACTTC
>TRBV3-1|12|NA|TRBJ2-1|NA
CASSPPGNEQFF
TGTGCCAGCAGCCCCCCTGGAAATGAGCAGTTCTTC
>TRBV2|12|NA|TRBJ1-3|NA
CAVGAGGNTIYF
TGTGCAGTCGGAGCAGGCGGAAACACCATATATTTT
>TRBV4-1|17|NA|TRBJ2-7|NA
CASSQGIWSRELDEQYF
TGCGCCAGCAGCCAGGGAATTTGGTCCCGGGAGCTTGACGAGCAGTACTTC
>TRBV5-1|18|NA|TRBJ2-6|NA
CASREPFIFFSGANVLTF
TGCGCCAGCAGGGAGCCGTTTATTTTCTTCTCTGGGGCCAACGTCCTGACTTTC
>TRBV12-3/TRBV12-4|13|TRBD1|TRBJ2-7|many
CASSGTGGYEQYF
TGTGCCAGCAGTGGGACAGGGGGCTACGAGCAGTACTTC
>TRBV13|14|NA|TRBJ1-1|few
CASSMTGLSTEAFF
TGTGCCAGCAGCATGACAGGACTTAGCACTGAAGCTTTCTTT
>TRBV7-8|15|NA|TRBJ1-4|once
CASSFLVTSVEKLFF
TGTGCCAGCAGCTTTCTTGTGACATCGGTTGAAAAACTGTTTTTT
>TRBV7-9|15|NA|TRBJ2-7|NA
CASRSAVADTYEQYF
TGTGCCAGCAGATCCGCAGTAGCGGATACCTACGAGCAGTACTTC
>TRBV10-2|16|TRBD2|TRBJ2-5|NA
CASSDTLAGAEETQYF
TGCGCCAGCAGTGACACCCTAGCGGGAGCAGAGGAGACCCAGTACTTC
>TRBV4-3|15|NA|TRBJ2-6|NA
CASSQAVSGANVLTF
TGCGCCAGCAGCCAAGCGGTCTCTGGGGCCAACGTCCTGACTTTC
>TRBV12-3/TRBV12-4|12|TRBD1|TRBJ2-2|few
CAGTGNTGELFF
TGTGCCGGGACAGGGAACACCGGGGAGCTGTTTTTT
>TRBV28|13|NA|TRBJ2-3|NA
CASSLGIGDTQYF
TGTGCCAGCAGTTTAGGGATAGGAGATACGCAGTATTTT